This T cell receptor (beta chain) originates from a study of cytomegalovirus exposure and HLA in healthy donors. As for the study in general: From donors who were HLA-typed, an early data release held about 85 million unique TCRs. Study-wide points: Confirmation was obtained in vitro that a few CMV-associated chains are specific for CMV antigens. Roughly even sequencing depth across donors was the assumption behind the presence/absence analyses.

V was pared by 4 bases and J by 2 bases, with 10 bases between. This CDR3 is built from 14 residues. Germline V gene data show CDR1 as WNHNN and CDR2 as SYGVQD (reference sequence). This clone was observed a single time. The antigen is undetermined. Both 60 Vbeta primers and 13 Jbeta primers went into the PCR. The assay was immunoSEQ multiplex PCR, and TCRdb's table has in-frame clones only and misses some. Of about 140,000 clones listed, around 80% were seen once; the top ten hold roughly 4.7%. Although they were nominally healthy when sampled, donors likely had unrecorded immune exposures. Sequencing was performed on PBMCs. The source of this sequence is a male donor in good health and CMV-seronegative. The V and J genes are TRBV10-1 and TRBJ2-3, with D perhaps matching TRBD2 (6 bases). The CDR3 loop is CASSVGGNTDTQYF. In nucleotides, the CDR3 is TGCGCCAGCAGTGTTGGCGGGAACACAGATACGCAGTATTTT.